This TCR beta chain was sequenced for a study of identical twins. In every case, the donor was a healthy Caucasian. Template switching added a universal primer binding site, and final cDNA carried unique molecular identifiers. Using its own MiXCR run on the 5' RACE reads, TCRdb lists one record per CDR3 protein. Of 1,800,000 or so distinct CDR3 sequences listed, under 35% are singletons. This CDR3 comprises 14 residues. V shed 3 bases and J shed 2 bases, with 10 bases lying between them. CDR1 is MNHNS and CDR2 is SASEGT in the germline V gene. Broader study findings: Cross-sectional statistics, not tracking of the same donors, supported the conclusions. Fewer insertions characterized abundant cord blood beta clonotypes, whereas memory repertoires showed none.

The table lists this clonotype with a few counts. Its antigen is not known. The sample comprised cord blood. The rearrangement links TRBV6-1 to TRBJ2-5; D may be TRBD1 (6 bases). This sequence originates from a newborn girl in good health. The CDR3 nucleotides are TGTGCCAGCAGTGAGGGACACCTTCAAGAGACCCAGTACTTC. Its protein product is CASSEGHLQETQYF.